The 27 T cell receptor beta chains in this list originate from one sample, sequenced in a study of blood T cell repertoires in COVID-19. The method was immunoSEQ multiplex PCR; TCRdb's version includes in-frame clones alone and lacks a portion of them. Counted here are 200,000 to 250,000 clones, less than 85% occurring once; the ten biggest clones make up 1.8%. Specimen: PBMCs or T cells enriched from blood (not recorded which). Every receptor here comes from a man in his 60s who had recovered from COVID-19.

In its sample, this clone was seen a few times. The chain combines TRBV11-3 with TRBJ1-4; D remains unclear. This CDR3 spans 15 amino acids. Germline CDR1 SGHNT, CDR2 YENEEA. V was cut by 0 bases and J by 4 bases, with 9 bases left in between. The CDR3 DNA reads TGTGCCAGCAGCTTAGATGGGAGTAGTAATGAAAAACTGTTTTTT. Translating it yields CASSLDGSSNEKLFF.

The rearrangement uses TRBV3-1 (or the pseudogene TRBV3-2) and TRBJ2-5; D gene uncertain. Germline values: CDR1 LGHDT, CDR2 YNNKEL (reference sequence). V was shortened by 4 bases and J by 1 base, with 10 bases between the two germline ends. The CDR3 is 14 amino acids. The CDR3 DNA sequence: TGTGCCAGCAGCCCGTCGGGTGTCCAAGAGACCCAGTACTTC. It specifies CASSPSGVQETQYF.

This chain links TRBV30 with TRBJ1-5; D possibly corresponds to TRBD1 (5 bases). CDR3 size: 14 residues. V was trimmed by 5 bases and J by 6 bases, leaving 17 bases between them. Per the germline V gene, CDR1 is GTSNPN and CDR2 is SVGIG (reference sequence). CDR3 sequence (DNA): TGTGCCTGGGCTCCTGGGGGGTCAGGTCAGCCCCAGCATTTT. This codes for CAWAPGGSGQPQHF. The full variable domain, its missing parts supplied by reference TRBV30 and TRBJ1-5, is SQTIHQWPATLVQPVGSPLSLECTVEGTSNPNLYWYRQAAGRGLQLLFYSVGIGQISSEVPQNLSASRPQDRQFILSSKKLLLSDSGFYLCAWAPGGSGQPQHFGDGTRLSIL.

The chain recombines TRBV4-2 with TRBJ2-2; 7 nucleotides align to TRBD2. This CDR3 spans 18 amino acids. The trim removed 3 bases at V and 0 bases at J, leaving 10 bases unmatched. In germline, CDR1 is LGHNA, CDR2 YNFKEQ. CDR3 nucleotide sequence: TGTGCCAGCAGCCAGTGGGAGGGTAGAAGTGCGAACACCGGGGAGCTGTTTTTT. Amino acid sequence: CASSQWEGRSANTGELFF.

The V call is TRBV24-1, the J call TRBJ1-5; D is unresolved. The CDR3 spans 12 residues. CDR1 and CDR2 from the germline V gene are KGHDR and SFDVKD. Trimming shortened V by 11 bases and J by 5 bases, and 12 bases separated the two germline ends. The DNA of the CDR3 is TGTGCCAGAGGGAGAAACGATCAGCCCCAGCATTTT. Its translation: CARGRNDQPQHF.

A word on this clone: Sequence at one end of the junction differs from germline and may be a read error. The J gene is TRBJ2-2, the V gene TRBV7-9; the match to TRBD2 covers 11 bases. The CDR3 totals 15 residues. Germline V CDR1 and CDR2: SEHNR, FQNEAQ (reference sequence). Here the CDR3 reads CASSLAGGNTGELFF. The CDR3 bases are TGTGCCAGCAGCCTAGCGGGGGGTAACACCGGGGAGCTGTTTTTT.

The sample holds one count of this clone. This chain links TRBV18 with TRBJ1-1, with 7 bases that match TRBD1. CDR1 and CDR2 from the germline V gene are KGHSH and LQKENI. CDR3 length: 14 amino acids. With V trimmed by 4 bases and J by 6 bases, 8 bases remained unmatched. The CDR3 sequence is CASSQTGGGPEAFF. DNA of the CDR3: TGTGCCAGCTCACAAACGGGAGGGGGCCCTGAAGCTTTCTTT. The full variable domain, completed using reference TRBV18 and TRBJ1-1, is NAGVMQNPRHLVRRRGQEARLRCSPMKGHSHVYWYRQLPEEGLKFMVYLQKENIIDESGMPKERFSAEFPKEGPSILRIQQVVRGDSAAYFCASSQTGGGPEAFFGQGTRLTVV.

The rearrangement links TRBV7-6 to TRBJ2-3, with 14 bases that match TRBD2. The CDR3 spans 16 residues. The J segment lost 5 bases and the V segment lost 4 bases, leaving 5 bases of the junction unmatched. The germline V gene encodes CDR1 SGHVS and CDR2 FNYEAQ. The CDR3 coding sequence is TGTGCCAGCAGCTCCCGACTAGCGGGGGGGCAAGATACGCAGTATTTT. It is translated as CASSSRLAGGQDTQYF.

The chain combines TRBV5-1 with TRBJ2-2; 9 nucleotides match TRBD1. Per germline, CDR1 SGHRS and CDR2 YFSETQ. V lost 4 bases to trimming and J lost 5 bases; unmatched junction nucleotides: 6. The CDR3 sequence is 15 residues long. CDR3 region: CASSTGQGRTGELFF. The CDR3 nucleotides are TGCGCCAGCAGCACCGGACAGGGGAGAACCGGGGAGCTGTTTTTT.

The chain carries TRBV3-1 (or the pseudogene TRBV3-2) and TRBJ1-6; no clear D. From germline, CDR1 is LGHDT and CDR2 YNNKEL (reference sequence). The CDR3 covers 16 residues. V lost 2 bases and J lost 0, with 8 bases in between. The CDR3 reads CASSQFGSSYNSPLHF. CDR3 bases: TGTGCCAGCAGCCAATTCGGGAGCTCCTATAATTCACCCCTCCACTTT.

The chain uses TRBV27 and TRBJ2-3, with TRBD2 identical over 13 bases. The V and J ends lost 7 bases and 5 bases, in that order; junction bases with no gene match: 9. Germline V gives CDR1 MNHEY, CDR2 SMNVEV (reference sequence). This CDR3 is built from 16 residues. Here the CDR3 DNA reads TGTGCCAGCAAACCCGGGAGACTAGCGGGGGGAGATACGCAGTATTTT. Amino acids: CASKPGRLAGGDTQYF.

This sequence joins TRBV5-1 and TRBJ2-3, with TRBD2 identical over 12 bases. Germline-derived CDR1 and CDR2 are SGHRS and YFSETQ. The CDR3 contains 16 residues. V gave up 3 bases and J gave up 2 bases; unmatched junction bases: 4. The CDR3 is CASSSTSGGITDTQYF. The CDR3 DNA follows: TGCGCCAGCAGCTCAACTAGCGGGGGGATCACAGATACGCAGTATTTT.

The rearrangement uses TRBV13 and TRBJ2-2, with unresolved D. The CDR3 is made up of 13 amino acids. Germline V CDR1 and CDR2: PRHDT, FYEKMQ (reference sequence). Trimming took 2 bases from V and 3 from J, leaving 4 bases between them. CDR3 sequence (DNA): TGTGCCAGCAGCTTACTACACACCGGGGAGCTGTTTTTT. It specifies CASSLLHTGELFF. The entire variable domain, with the rest obtained from reference TRBV13 and TRBJ2-2, is as follows: AAGVIQSPRHLIKEKRETATLKCYPIPRHDTVYWYQQGPGQDPQFLISFYEKMQSDKGSIPDRFSAQQFSDYHSELNMSSLELGDSALYFCASSLLHTGELFFGEGSRLTVL.

The V and J genes are TRBV4-3 and TRBJ2-2; the match to TRBD1 covers 7 bases. The V gene end was trimmed by 5 bases and the J gene end by 0 bases; junction bases not matched to a gene: 9. Per the germline V gene, CDR1 is LGHNA and CDR2 is YSLEER. The CDR3 length is 17 residues. The DNA of the CDR3 is TGCGCCAGCAGCTTTACCAGACAGGGACCGAACACCGGGGAGCTGTTTTTT. It encodes CASSFTRQGPNTGELFF.

This chain connects TRBV5-4 to TRBJ1-3; 7 positions agree with TRBD1. Trimming at V came to 0 bases and at J to 2 bases, leaving 2 bases not matched to a gene. Germline CDR1 reads SGHNT; CDR2 reads YYREEE (reference sequence). The CDR3 contains 15 residues. CDR3 amino acids: CASSLDRGTGNTIYF. DNA of the CDR3: TGTGCCAGCAGCTTGGACAGGGGAACTGGAAACACCATATATTTT.

The V and J genes are TRBV7-9 and TRBJ2-7; weak D call: TRBD1 (5 bases). The CDR3 has 14 residues. Trimming removed 1 base from V and 2 bases from J, with 9 bases in between. Germline V CDR1 and CDR2: SEHNR, FQNEAQ (reference sequence). The CDR3 region is CASSLGTKTYEQYF. CDR3 DNA sequence: TGTGCCAGCAGCTTAGGGACAAAAACCTACGAGCAGTACTTC. Full variable domain (remainder filled in from reference TRBV7-9 and TRBJ2-7): DTGVSQNPRHKITKRGQNVTFRCDPISEHNRLYWYRQTLGQGPEFLTYFQNEAQLEKSRLLSDRFSAERPKGSFSTLEIQRTEQGDSAMYLCASSLGTKTYEQYFGPGTRLTVT.

CDR3 nucleotides: TGTGCCACCAGCAGAGGAGCGGGGGGGCAAACAGATACGCAGTATTTT. Encoded protein: CATSRGAGGQTDTQYF. The chain joins TRBV15 to TRBJ2-3; 10 nucleotides agree with TRBD2. Trimming cost V 1 base and J 3 bases; bases outside gene matches: 4. Germline V gene sequence: CDR1 LNHNV, CDR2 YYDKDF (reference sequence). The CDR3 runs to 16 residues.

V and J are TRBV7-2 and TRBJ1-1; 7 bases map to TRBD1. CDR3 length: 13 residues. Germline trimming cut 5 bases from V and 5 bases from J; bases unmatched to any gene: 5. Germline V gene sequence: CDR1 SGHTA, CDR2 FQGNSA. The CDR3 loop reads CASSNHRGTEAFF. CDR3 sequence (DNA): TGTGCCAGCAGCAATCACAGGGGTACTGAAGCTTTCTTT.

This chain uses TRBV11-3 with TRBJ1-1; D gene ambiguous. Germline loops: CDR1 SGHNT, CDR2 YENEEA. V lost 4 bases and J lost 0, with 6 bases in between. The CDR3 consists of 13 residues. CDR3 residues: CASSSLMNTEAFF. The DNA for the CDR3 is TGTGCCAGCAGCTCCCTAATGAACACTGAAGCTTTCTTT.

The V gene is TRBV7-9, the J gene TRBJ1-3; D is perhaps TRBD1 (5 bases). CDR3 length: 17 amino acids. Germline V CDR1 and CDR2: SEHNR, FQNEAQ (reference sequence). The V and J ends lost 5 bases and 4 bases respectively, with 21 bases between them. Here the CDR3 DNA reads TGTGCCAGCAGCCCAGGTGGTTGGCAGGGTGGAGGAAACACCATATATTTT. Encoded protein: CASSPGGWQGGGNTIYF.

The gene calls are TRBV11-1 and TRBJ1-1, with D possibly being TRBD1 (6 bases). The CDR3 has 15 residues. Germline-derived CDR1 and CDR2 are SGHAT and FQDESV (reference sequence). The V end was cut by 6 bases, the J end by 6 bases, with 20 bases between. The CDR3 DNA follows: TGTGCCAGCAGTTTCAACGGACAGTTCCCGTCTGAAGCTTTCTTT. Translated, it gives CASSFNGQFPSEAFF.

This clone appeared a few times. The J gene is TRBJ1-4, the V gene TRBV5-1, with TRBD1 as a possible D gene (5 bases). The germline V and J ends were trimmed by 0 bases and 8 bases, with 11 bases remaining between them. The length of the CDR3 is 14 residues. Germline CDR1 is SGHRS and CDR2 is YFSETQ. This CDR3 reads CASSLGDSEEKLFF. The CDR3 DNA follows: TGCGCCAGCAGCTTGGGGGACTCTGAGGAAAAACTGTTTTTT.

V is TRBV10-2 and J is TRBJ1-5; no clear D. V gave up 5 bases and J gave up 1 base, with 6 bases separating them. The CDR3 sequence is 13 residues long. Germline CDR1 is WSHSY and CDR2 is SAAADI. CDR3 loop: CASSLESNQPQHF. The CDR3 nucleotides read TGCGCCAGCAGTCTAGAAAGCAATCAGCCCCAGCATTTT.

J is TRBJ1-3 and V is TRBV11-3; 7 bases align to TRBD1. The CDR3 spans 14 residues. V lost 5 bases and J lost 2; bases outside the gene matches: 3. CDR1 SGHNT and CDR2 YENEEA come from the germline V gene. In DNA form, the CDR3 reads TGTGCCAGCAGCACCGGGACAGCTGGAAACACCATATATTTT. Translated, it gives CASSTGTAGNTIYF.

V is TRBV15 and J is TRBJ1-2; tentative D call: TRBD1 (6 bases). With 4 bases removed from V and 3 bases from J, the gap between germline ends came to 15 bases. This CDR3 region has 15 residues. Per the germline V gene, CDR1 is LNHNV and CDR2 is YYDKDF (reference sequence). CDR3 nucleotides: TGTGCCACCAGCACCCAAGCCCAGGGGTACTATGGCTACACCTTC. Encoded protein: CATSTQAQGYYGYTF.

The CDR3 coding sequence is TGTGCCAGCAGCCAGAACAGGGGCACTAATTCACCCCTCCACTTT. Translation gives CASSQNRGTNSPLHF. The genes are TRBV27 and TRBJ1-6; 7 nucleotides match TRBD1. Unmatched junction bases numbered 8, after V lost 6 bases and J lost 6 bases. CDR3 length: 15 residues. The germline V gene has CDR1 MNHEY and CDR2 SMNVEV (reference sequence).

The chain combines TRBV19 with TRBJ1-2; 8 nucleotides line up with TRBD1. The V segment lost 3 bases and the J segment 1 base; nucleotides outside the gene matches: 10. The length of the CDR3 is 17 residues. Germline values: CDR1 LNHDA, CDR2 SQIVND (reference sequence). CDR3: CASSILQGVSSNYGYTF. CDR3 coding DNA: TGTGCCAGTAGTATCTTACAGGGGGTTTCTAGTAACTATGGCTACACCTTC.